This passage covers 20 T cell receptor beta chains from one sample sequenced in a study of a mutant IDH1 vaccine in newly diagnosed glioma. The method was immunoSEQ multiplex PCR; TCRdb's version includes in-frame clones alone and lacks a portion of them. Counted here are around 62,000 clones, 89% occurring once; the ten biggest clones make up around 1.9%. Time point in this sample: week 11, during vaccination. Every vaccine dose comprised 300 ug of mutant IDH1 20-mer peptide plus topical imiquimod. The antigens these receptors bind are not known. The specimen comprised PBMCs, sampled from a glioma patient whose treatment included an IDH1 peptide vaccine. The receptors originated from a man between 35 and 55 years old with glioma.

The V gene is TRBV5-1, the J gene TRBJ1-1; D is ambiguous. Trimming shortened V by 3 bases and J by 1 base, and 13 bases separated the two germline ends. Germline assignment: CDR1 SGHRS and CDR2 YFSETQ. The CDR3 sequence is 15 residues long. As DNA, the CDR3 is TGCGCCAGCAGCTCTATTCCGGGTGAGAACACTGAAGCTTTCTTT. It translates to CASSSIPGENTEAFF.

The gene calls are TRBV7-2 and TRBJ1-1; 7 bases fit TRBD1. Germline V gene sequence: CDR1 SGHTA, CDR2 FQGNSA. This CDR3 is 17 amino acids long. After removal of 0 bases from V and 0 bases from J, the junction contained 7 bases not matched to a gene. The CDR3 DNA reads as TGTGCCAGCAGCTTAGCCCCCGGGACAGCGATGAACACTGAAGCTTTCTTT. This encodes CASSLAPGTAMNTEAFF.

The gene calls are TRBV28 and TRBJ1-1; D possibly corresponds to TRBD1 (5 bases). The germline CDR1 and CDR2 sequences are MDHEN and SYDVKM. This CDR3 has 15 amino acids. The V and J ends lost 5 bases and 8 bases respectively, with 21 bases between them. In DNA form, the CDR3 reads TGTGCCAGCAGTCCTCCCCCGACGGGGGGGTTCGAAGCTTTCTTT. Its translation is CASSPPPTGGFEAFF.

Only one count was recorded for this clone. This chain joins TRBV5-1 and TRBJ1-1, with TRBD1 as a possible D gene (5 bases). Trimming pared 6 bases from V and 1 base from J, leaving 16 bases between. This CDR3 region has 15 residues. Germline V lookup: CDR1 SGHRS, CDR2 YFSETQ. CDR3 amino acids: CASTPWQGGNTEAFF. The DNA of the CDR3 is TGCGCCAGCACCCCTTGGCAGGGCGGGAACACTGAAGCTTTCTTT.

The CDR3 region is CASSDPRDRVKYEQYF. In nucleotides, the CDR3 is TGTGCCAGCAGCGATCCGCGGGACAGGGTAAAGTACGAGCAGTACTTC. This chain joins TRBV5-4 and TRBJ2-5; 9 nucleotides align to TRBD1. With the DNA end fitting TRBJ2-7 better, the J assignment may be wrong. This CDR3 is built from 16 residues. Germline-derived CDR1 and CDR2 are SGHNT and YYREEE (reference sequence).

This chain links TRBV2 with TRBJ1-6; TRBD1 might be the D (5 bases). Between the trimmed V and J ends, which lost 6 bases and 8 bases, there was a span of 20 bases. The germline CDR1 and CDR2 sequences are SNHLY and FYNNEI. This CDR3 spans 16 amino acids. The CDR3 coding sequence is TGTGCCAGCAGCGACGATTGGAGGGGCACGTATTCACCCCTCCACTTT. It encodes CASSDDWRGTYSPLHF.

The genes are TRBV14 and TRBJ2-2; tentative D call: TRBD1 (6 bases). Germline loops: CDR1 SGHDN, CDR2 FVKESK. This CDR3 spans 14 amino acids. Trimming took 3 bases from V and 2 from J, leaving 7 bases between them. The CDR3 protein is CASSHRGNTGELFF. The DNA for the CDR3 is TGTGCCAGCAGCCACAGGGGAAACACCGGGGAGCTGTTTTTT. Filled out from reference TRBV14 and TRBJ2-2, the complete variable domain reads EAGVTQFPSHSVIEKGQTVTLRCDPISGHDNLYWYRRVMGKEIKFLLHFVKESKQDESGMPNNRFLAERTGGTYSTLKVQPAELEDSGVYFCASSHRGNTGELFFGEGSRLTVL.

There are a few counts of this clone. This chain uses TRBV7-9 with TRBJ2-3, with 13 positions matching TRBD2. This CDR3 comprises 17 residues. CDR1 SEHNR and CDR2 FQNEAQ come from the germline V gene (reference sequence). The trim removed 5 bases at V and 4 bases at J, leaving 9 bases unmatched. CDR3: CASSEGGGLAGPDTQYF. The CDR3 DNA reads as TGTGCCAGCAGCGAAGGGGGGGGACTAGCGGGACCAGATACGCAGTATTTT.

The gene calls are TRBV28 and TRBJ1-4; D is unclear. V gave up 5 bases and J gave up 5 bases, with 15 bases separating them. Per the germline V gene, CDR1 is MDHEN and CDR2 is SYDVKM. The CDR3 covers 15 residues. The CDR3 is CASSESSRRNEKLFF. In DNA form, the CDR3 reads TGTGCCAGCAGTGAGTCCTCGCGAAGAAATGAAAAACTGTTTTTT.

The J gene is TRBJ1-6, the V gene TRBV9; tentatively, D is TRBD1 (6 bases). Trimming pared 0 bases from V and 7 bases from J, leaving 8 bases between. CDR1 and CDR2 (germline): SGDLS, YYNGEE. The CDR3 spans 14 residues. The CDR3 nucleotides are TGTGCCAGCAGCGTAGGGCAGGGGAATTCACCCCTCCACTTT. This sequence encodes CASSVGQGNSPLHF.

V gene TRBV7-2 combines with J gene TRBJ1-5; perhaps TRBD1 as D (5 bases). The germline gives CDR1 SGHTA, CDR2 FQGNSA. CDR3 length equals 13 residues. Trimming stripped 5 bases from V and 7 bases from J, with 12 bases between. The CDR3 DNA sequence: TGTGCCAGCAGCCCCGACAGAAAACAGCCCCAGCATTTT. Translated, it gives CASSPDRKQPQHF.

The J gene is TRBJ2-5, the V gene TRBV28; TRBD2 agrees at 11 bases. Looked up from germline, CDR1 is MDHEN and CDR2 is SYDVKM. There are 14 residues in the CDR3. J lost 4 bases, V lost 7 bases, and 5 bases had no gene match. For the CDR3, the DNA is TGTGCCAGCAAGCTCGGGACTAGCGGAGAGACCCAGTACTTC. Encoded protein: CASKLGTSGETQYF.

The rearrangement uses TRBV27 and TRBJ1-5, with TRBD1 matching 9 bases. V trimming: 8 bases; J trimming: 6 bases; junction bases outside the gene matches: 5. The germline CDR1 and CDR2 sequences are MNHEY and SMNVEV (reference sequence). The CDR3 totals 13 residues. The CDR3 protein is CASGGTGFQPQHF. CDR3 bases: TGTGCCAGCGGGGGGACAGGGTTTCAGCCCCAGCATTTT.

This clone is a singleton in its sample. The chain joins TRBV6-1 to TRBJ2-7, with D perhaps matching TRBD2 (6 bases). CDR1 and CDR2 (germline): MNHNS, SASEGT. With 2 bases removed from V and 12 bases from J, the gap between germline ends came to 17 bases. The length of the CDR3 is 13 residues. The CDR3 DNA is TGTGCCAGCAGTGAAAACCGGGACTCCCTTCCGTACTTC. Protein: CASSENRDSLPYF.

The V gene is TRBV2, the J gene TRBJ2-5, with 13 bases lining up with TRBD2. The CDR3 contains 14 residues. CDR1 and CDR2 from the germline V gene are SNHLY and FYNNEI. The V and J ends lost 7 bases and 7 bases, in that order; junction bases with no gene match: 6. The CDR3 here is CASIRTSGSGTQYF. The CDR3 nucleotides are TGTGCCAGCATCAGGACTAGCGGGAGTGGGACCCAGTACTTC.

The CDR3: CASSDGQGAREKLFF. Here the CDR3 DNA reads TGTGCCAGCAGTGACGGACAGGGGGCGCGTGAAAAACTGTTTTTT. This rearrangement joins TRBV6-1 to TRBJ1-4, with 11 bases that match TRBD1. CDR3 size: 15 residues. J lost 7 bases, V lost 3 bases, and 4 bases had no gene match. The germline CDR1 and CDR2 sequences are MNHNS and SASEGT.

This sequence joins TRBV5-1 and TRBJ2-3; 15 nucleotides align to TRBD2. Germline V CDR1 and CDR2: SGHRS, YFSETQ. CDR3 length: 17 residues. J gave up 4 bases and V 0 bases, and 3 bases lay outside the gene matches. CDR3 DNA: TGCGCCAGCAGCTTGGGGACTAGCGGGGGGGCGTCAGATACGCAGTATTTT. It encodes CASSLGTSGGASDTQYF.

This rearrangement joins TRBV7-9 to TRBJ1-6, with TRBD1 matching over 9 bases. The ends lost 5 bases at V and 4 bases at J; junction bases unmatched: 9. Germline assignment: CDR1 SEHNR and CDR2 FQNEAQ (reference sequence). The CDR3 has 17 amino acids. CDR3 protein: CASSPGTGFLYNSPLHF. As DNA, the CDR3 is TGTGCCAGCAGCCCCGGGACAGGGTTCTTATATAATTCACCCCTCCACTTT.

The chain links TRBV7-9 to TRBJ1-6; 7 bases are shared with TRBD1. This CDR3 region has 14 residues. Germline V gene data show CDR1 as SEHNR and CDR2 as FQNEAQ (reference sequence). The J segment lost 6 bases and the V segment lost 6 bases, leaving 5 bases of the junction unmatched. The CDR3 sequence is CASRLGQSNSPLHF. The CDR3 coding sequence is TGTGCCAGCAGGCTGGGACAGTCTAATTCACCCCTCCACTTT.

The chain employs TRBV15 and TRBJ2-1; TRBD2 matches 9 bases. CDR1 and CDR2 (germline): LNHNV, YYDKDF (reference sequence). This CDR3 is 17 amino acids long. With V trimmed by 0 bases and J by 5 bases, 8 bases remained unmatched. The CDR3 is CATSRDPSGRPDNEQFF. The CDR3 region has the DNA TGTGCCACCAGCAGAGATCCCAGCGGGAGGCCCGACAATGAGCAGTTCTTC.